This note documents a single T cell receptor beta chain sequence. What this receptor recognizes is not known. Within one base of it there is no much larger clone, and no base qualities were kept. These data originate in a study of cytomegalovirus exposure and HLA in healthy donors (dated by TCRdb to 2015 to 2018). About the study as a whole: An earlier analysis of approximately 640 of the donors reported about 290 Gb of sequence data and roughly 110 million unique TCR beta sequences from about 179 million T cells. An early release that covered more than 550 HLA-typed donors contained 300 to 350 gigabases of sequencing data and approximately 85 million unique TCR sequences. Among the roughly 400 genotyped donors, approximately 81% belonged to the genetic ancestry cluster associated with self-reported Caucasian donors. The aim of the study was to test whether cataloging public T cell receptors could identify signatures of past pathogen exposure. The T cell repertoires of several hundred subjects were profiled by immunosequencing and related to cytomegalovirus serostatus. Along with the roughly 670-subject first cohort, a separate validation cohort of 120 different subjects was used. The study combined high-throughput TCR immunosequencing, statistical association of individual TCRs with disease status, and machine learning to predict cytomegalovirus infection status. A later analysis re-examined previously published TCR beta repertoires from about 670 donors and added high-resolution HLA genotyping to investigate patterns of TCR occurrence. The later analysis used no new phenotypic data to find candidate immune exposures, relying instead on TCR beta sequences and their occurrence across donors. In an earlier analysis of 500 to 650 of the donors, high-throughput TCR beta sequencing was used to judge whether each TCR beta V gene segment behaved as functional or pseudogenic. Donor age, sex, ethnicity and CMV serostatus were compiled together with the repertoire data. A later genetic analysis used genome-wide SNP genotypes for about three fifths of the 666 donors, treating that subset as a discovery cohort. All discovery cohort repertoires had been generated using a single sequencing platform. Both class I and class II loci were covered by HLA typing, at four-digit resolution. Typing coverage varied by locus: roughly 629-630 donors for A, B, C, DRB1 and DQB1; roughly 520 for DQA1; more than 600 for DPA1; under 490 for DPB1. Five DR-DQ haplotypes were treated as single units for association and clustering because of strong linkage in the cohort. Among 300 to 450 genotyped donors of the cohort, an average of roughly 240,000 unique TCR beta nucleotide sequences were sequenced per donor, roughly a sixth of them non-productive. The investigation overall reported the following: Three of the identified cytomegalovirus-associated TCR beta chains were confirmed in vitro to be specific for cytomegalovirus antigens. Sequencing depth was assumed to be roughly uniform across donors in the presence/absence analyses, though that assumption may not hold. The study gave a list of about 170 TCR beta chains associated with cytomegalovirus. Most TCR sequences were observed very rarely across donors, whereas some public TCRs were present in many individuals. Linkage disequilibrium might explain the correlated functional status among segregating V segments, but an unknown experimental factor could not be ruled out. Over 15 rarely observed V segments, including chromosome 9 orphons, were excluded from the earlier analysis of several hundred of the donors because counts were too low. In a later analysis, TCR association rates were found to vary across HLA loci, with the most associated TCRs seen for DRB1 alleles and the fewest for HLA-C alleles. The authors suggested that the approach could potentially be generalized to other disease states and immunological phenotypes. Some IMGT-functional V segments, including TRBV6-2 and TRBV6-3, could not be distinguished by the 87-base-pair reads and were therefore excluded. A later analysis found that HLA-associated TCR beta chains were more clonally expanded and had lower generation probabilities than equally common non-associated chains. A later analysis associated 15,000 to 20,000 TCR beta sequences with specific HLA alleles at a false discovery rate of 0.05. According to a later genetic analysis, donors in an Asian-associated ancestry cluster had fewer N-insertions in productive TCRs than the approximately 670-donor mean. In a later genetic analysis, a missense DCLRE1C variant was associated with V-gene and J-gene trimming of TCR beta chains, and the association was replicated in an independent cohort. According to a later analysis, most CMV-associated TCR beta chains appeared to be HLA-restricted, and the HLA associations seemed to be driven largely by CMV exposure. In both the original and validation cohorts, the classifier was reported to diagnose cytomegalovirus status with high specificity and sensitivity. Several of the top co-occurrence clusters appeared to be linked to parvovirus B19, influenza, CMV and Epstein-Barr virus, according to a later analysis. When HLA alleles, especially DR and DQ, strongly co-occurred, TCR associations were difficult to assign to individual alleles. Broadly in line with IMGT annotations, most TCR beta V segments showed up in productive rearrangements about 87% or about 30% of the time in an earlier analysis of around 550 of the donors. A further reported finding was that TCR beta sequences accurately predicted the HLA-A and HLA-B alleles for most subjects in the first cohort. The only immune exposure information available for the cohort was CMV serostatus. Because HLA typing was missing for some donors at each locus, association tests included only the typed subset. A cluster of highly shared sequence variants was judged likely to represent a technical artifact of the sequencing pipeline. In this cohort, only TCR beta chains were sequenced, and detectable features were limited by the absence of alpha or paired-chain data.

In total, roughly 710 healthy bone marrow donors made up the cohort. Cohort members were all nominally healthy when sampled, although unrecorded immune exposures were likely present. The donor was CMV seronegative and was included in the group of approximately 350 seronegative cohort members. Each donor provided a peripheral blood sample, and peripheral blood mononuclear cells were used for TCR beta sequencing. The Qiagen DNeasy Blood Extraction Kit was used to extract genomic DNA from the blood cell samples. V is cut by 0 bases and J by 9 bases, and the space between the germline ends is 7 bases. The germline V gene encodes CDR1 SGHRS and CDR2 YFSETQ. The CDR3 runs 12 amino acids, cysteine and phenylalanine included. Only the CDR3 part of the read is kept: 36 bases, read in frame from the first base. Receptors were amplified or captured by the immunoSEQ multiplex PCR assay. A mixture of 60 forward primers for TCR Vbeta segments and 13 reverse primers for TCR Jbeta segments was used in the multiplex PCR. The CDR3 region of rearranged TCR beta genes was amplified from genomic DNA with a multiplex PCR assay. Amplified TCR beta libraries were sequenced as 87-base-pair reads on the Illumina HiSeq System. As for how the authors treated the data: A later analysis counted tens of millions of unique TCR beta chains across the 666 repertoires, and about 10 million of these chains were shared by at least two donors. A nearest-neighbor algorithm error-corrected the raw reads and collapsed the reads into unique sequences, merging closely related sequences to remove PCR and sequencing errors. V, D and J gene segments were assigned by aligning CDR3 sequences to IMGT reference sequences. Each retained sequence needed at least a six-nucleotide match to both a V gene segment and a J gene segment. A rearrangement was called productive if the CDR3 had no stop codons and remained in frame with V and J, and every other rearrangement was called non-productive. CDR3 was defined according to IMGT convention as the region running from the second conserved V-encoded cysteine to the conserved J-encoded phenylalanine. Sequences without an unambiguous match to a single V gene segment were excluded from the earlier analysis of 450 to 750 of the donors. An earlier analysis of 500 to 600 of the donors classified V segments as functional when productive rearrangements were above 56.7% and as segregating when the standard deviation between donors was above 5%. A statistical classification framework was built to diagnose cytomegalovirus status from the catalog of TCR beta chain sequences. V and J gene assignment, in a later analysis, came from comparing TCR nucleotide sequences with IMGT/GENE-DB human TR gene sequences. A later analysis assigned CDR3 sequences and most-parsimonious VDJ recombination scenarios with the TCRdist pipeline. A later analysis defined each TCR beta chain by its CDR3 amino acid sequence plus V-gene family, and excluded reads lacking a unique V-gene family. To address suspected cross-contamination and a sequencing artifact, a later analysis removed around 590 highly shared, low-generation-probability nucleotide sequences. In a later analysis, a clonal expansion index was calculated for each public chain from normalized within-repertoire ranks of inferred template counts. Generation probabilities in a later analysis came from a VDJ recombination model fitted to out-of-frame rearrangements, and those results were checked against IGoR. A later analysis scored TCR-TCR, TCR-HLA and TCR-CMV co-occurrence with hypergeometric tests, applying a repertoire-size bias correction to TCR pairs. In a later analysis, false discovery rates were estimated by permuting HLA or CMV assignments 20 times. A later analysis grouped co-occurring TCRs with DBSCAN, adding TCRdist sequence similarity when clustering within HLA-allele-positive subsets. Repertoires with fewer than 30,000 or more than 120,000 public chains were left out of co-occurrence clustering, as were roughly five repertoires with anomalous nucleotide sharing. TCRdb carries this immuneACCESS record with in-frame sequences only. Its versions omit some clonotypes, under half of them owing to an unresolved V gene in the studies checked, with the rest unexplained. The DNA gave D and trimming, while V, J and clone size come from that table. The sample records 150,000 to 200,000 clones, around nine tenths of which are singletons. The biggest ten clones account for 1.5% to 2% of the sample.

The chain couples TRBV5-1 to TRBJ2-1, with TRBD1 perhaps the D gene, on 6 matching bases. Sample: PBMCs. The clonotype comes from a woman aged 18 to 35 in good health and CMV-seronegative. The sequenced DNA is TGCGCCAGCAGCTTGGTAGGGGGTGAGCAGTTCTTC. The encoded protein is CASSLVGGEQFF. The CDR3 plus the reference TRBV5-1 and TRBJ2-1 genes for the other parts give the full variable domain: KAGVTQTPRYLIKTRGQQVTLSCSPISGHRSVSWYQQTPGQGLQFLFEYFSETQRNKGNFPGRFSGRQFSNSRSEMNVSTLELGDSALYLCASSLVGGEQFFGPGTRLTVL.